The following is a T cell receptor beta chain sequence with its context. The antigen is not known. The data belong to a study of cytomegalovirus exposure and HLA in healthy donors. Background on the study: The same platform was used for the 110 or so validation repertoires and the roughly 700 first-cohort repertoires, a later analysis reported.

Study outcomes and limitations: The tendency of first-cohort TCR clusters to co-occur in the roughly 110 validation repertoires emerged from a later analysis. Reportedly, diagnosis of cytomegalovirus status by the classifier showed high specificity and sensitivity.

Using immunoSEQ multiplex PCR, the repertoire was profiled, and TCRdb retains in-frame clones only, with some absent. The sample has roughly 150,000 clones, around nine tenths seen once. The CDR3 has 14 residues. CDR1 is SNHLY, CDR2 FYNNEI, per germline. The V end lost 6 bases, the J end lost 0 bases, and 10 bases lay between the germline ends. This TCR derives from a man aged 18 to 35 in good health and CMV-seropositive. This chain connects TRBV2 to TRBJ2-3, with D unclear. Sequencing was done on a sample of PBMCs. CDR3 nucleotide sequence: TGTGCCAGCAGCATACGCCTAAGCACAGATACGCAGTATTTT. Residues: CASSIRLSTDTQYF.